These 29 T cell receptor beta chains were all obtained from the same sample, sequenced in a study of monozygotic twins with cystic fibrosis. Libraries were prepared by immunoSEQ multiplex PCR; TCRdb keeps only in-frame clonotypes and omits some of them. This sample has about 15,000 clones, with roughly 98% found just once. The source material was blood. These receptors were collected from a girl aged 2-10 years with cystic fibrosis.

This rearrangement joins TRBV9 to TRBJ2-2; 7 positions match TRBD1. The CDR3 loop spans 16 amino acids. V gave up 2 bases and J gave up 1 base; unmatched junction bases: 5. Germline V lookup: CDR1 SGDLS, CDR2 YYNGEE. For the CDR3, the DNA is TGTGCCAGCAGCGTTGTTGGGACAGTGAACACCGGGGAGCTGTTTTTT. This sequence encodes CASSVVGTVNTGELFF.

The CDR3: CASSLSTGGNYGYTF. DNA of the CDR3: TGTGCCAGCAGTTTATCGACGGGTGGAAACTATGGCTACACCTTC. The chain is built from TRBV27 and TRBJ1-2; D unresolved. Germline-derived CDR1 and CDR2 are MNHEY and SMNVEV (reference sequence). The CDR3 runs to 15 residues. V lost 0 bases to trimming and J lost 2 bases, with 10 bases between them.

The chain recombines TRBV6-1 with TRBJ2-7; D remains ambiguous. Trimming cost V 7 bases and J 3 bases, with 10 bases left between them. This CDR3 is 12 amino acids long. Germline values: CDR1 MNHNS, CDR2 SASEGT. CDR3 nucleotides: TGTGCCAGCAAGGGTTGGATCTACGAGCAGTACTTC. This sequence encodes CASKGWIYEQYF.

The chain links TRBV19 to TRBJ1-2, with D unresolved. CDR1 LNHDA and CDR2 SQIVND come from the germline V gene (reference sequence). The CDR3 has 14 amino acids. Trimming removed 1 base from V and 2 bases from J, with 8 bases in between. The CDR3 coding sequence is TGTGCCAGTAGTATAGTGGAAGGAAACTATGGCTACACCTTC. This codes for CASSIVEGNYGYTF.

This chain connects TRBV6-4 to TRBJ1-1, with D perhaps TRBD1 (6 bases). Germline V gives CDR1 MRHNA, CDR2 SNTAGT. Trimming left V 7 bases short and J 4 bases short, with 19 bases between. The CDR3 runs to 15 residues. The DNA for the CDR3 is TGTGCCAGCACCCGCGGGGTCAAGGGGGGCACTGAAGCTTTCTTT. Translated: CASTRGVKGGTEAFF.

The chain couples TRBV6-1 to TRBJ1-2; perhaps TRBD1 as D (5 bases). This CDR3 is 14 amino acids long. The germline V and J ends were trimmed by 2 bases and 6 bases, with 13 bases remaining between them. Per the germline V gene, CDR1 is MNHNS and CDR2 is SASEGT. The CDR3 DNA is TGTGCCAGCAGTGAATTTGCGTGGGGGAATGGCTACACCTTC. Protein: CASSEFAWGNGYTF.

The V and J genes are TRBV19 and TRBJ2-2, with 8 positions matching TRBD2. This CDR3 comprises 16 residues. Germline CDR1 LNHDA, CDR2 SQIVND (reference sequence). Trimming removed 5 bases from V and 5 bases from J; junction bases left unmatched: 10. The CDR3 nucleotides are TGTGCCAGTAGTCGACGGACTAGCCTTAATACCGGGGAGCTGTTTTTT. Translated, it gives CASSRRTSLNTGELFF.

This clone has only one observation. CDR3 sequence: CASSLRLAGTETQYF. The CDR3 region has the DNA TGTGCCAGCAGCCTACGACTAGCGGGAACGGAGACCCAGTACTTC. The chain uses TRBV7-2 and TRBJ2-5, with TRBD2 matching 11 bases. V lost 5 bases to trimming and J lost 5 bases; unmatched junction nucleotides: 7. CDR1 is SGHTA and CDR2 is FQGNSA in the germline V gene. The CDR3 is 15 amino acids.

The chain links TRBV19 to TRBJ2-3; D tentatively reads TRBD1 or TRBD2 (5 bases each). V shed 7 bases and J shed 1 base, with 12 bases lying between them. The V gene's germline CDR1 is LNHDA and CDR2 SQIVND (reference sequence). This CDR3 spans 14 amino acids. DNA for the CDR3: TGTGCCAGTATTCCGACGGGACGCACAGATACGCAGTATTTT. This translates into CASIPTGRTDTQYF.

The CDR3 DNA reads TGTGCCATCAGCCGGGACAGGGAGATATACTACGAGCAGTACTTC. Translated: CAISRDREIYYEQYF. V gene TRBV10-3 combines with J gene TRBJ2-7; 9 nucleotides agree with TRBD1. The CDR3 has 15 residues. With 6 bases clipped from V and 3 bases from J, the junction kept 9 bases outside the gene matches. The germline V gene has CDR1 ENHRY and CDR2 SYGVKD.

The CDR3 DNA reads TGTGCCAGCAGCCACCGGGACAGATCCCAAGAGACCCAGTACTTC. Translating it yields CASSHRDRSQETQYF. The chain joins TRBV7-9 to TRBJ2-5; 7 nucleotides match TRBD1. The CDR3 totals 15 residues. With 5 bases clipped from V and 1 base from J, the junction kept 7 bases outside the gene matches. Germline-derived CDR1 and CDR2 are SEHNR and FQNEAQ (reference sequence).

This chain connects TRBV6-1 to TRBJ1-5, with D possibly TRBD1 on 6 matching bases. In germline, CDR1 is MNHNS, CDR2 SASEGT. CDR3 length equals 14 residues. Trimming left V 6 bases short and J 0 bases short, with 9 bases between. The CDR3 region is CASRIQGSNQPQHF. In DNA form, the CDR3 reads TGTGCCAGCAGAATACAGGGTAGCAATCAGCCCCAGCATTTT.

The CDR3 nucleotides read TGTGCCATCAGTGACCCGATATCCGGGAATTTGAACACTGAAGCTTTCTTT. It is translated as CAISDPISGNLNTEAFF. V is TRBV10-3 and J is TRBJ1-1; unclear D gene. The CDR3 runs to 17 residues. Germline CDR1 reads ENHRY; CDR2 reads SYGVKD. The V end lost 3 bases, the J end lost 0 bases, and 17 bases lay between the germline ends.

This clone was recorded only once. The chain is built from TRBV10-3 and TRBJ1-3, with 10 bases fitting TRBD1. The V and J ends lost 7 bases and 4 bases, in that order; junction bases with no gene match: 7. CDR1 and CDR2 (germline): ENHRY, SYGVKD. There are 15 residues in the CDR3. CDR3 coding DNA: TGTGCCATCAAGACGGACAGGGGGATCGGAAACACCATATATTTT. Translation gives CAIKTDRGIGNTIYF.

The CDR3 protein is CASSHLLGSPYNEQFF. CDR3 nucleotides: TGTGCCAGCAGCCATCTCTTGGGCTCGCCCTACAATGAGCAGTTCTTC. V is TRBV14 and J is TRBJ2-1, with D uncertain. The CDR3 sequence is 16 residues long. V lost 3 bases to trimming and J lost 2 bases, with 14 bases between them. Germline assignment: CDR1 SGHDN and CDR2 FVKESK.

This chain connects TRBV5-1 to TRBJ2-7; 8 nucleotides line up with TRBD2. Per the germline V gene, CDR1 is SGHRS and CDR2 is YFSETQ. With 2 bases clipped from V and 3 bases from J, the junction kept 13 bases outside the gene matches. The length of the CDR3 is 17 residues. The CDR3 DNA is TGCGCCAGCAGCTTAAGGACTAGCATGGGAATCGGCTACGAGCAGTACTTC. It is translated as CASSLRTSMGIGYEQYF.

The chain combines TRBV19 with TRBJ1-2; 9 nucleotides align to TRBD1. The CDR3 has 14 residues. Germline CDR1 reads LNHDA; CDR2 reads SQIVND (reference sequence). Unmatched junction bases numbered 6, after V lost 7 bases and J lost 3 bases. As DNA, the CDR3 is TGTGCCAGTACTAGGACAGGGGTTGACTATGGCTACACCTTC. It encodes CASTRTGVDYGYTF.

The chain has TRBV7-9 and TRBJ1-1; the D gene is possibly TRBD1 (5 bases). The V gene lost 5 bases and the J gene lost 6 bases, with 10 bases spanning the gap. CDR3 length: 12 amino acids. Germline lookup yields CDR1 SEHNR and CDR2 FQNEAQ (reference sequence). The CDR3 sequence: CASSGAVSEAFF. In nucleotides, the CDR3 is TGTGCCAGCAGCGGGGCGGTCTCTGAAGCTTTCTTT.

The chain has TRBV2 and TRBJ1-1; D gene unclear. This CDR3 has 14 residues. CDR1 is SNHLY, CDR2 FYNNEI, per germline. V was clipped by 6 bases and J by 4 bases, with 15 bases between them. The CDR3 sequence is CASSGSVVGTEAFF. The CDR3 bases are TGTGCCAGCAGCGGATCGGTTGTGGGCACTGAAGCTTTCTTT.

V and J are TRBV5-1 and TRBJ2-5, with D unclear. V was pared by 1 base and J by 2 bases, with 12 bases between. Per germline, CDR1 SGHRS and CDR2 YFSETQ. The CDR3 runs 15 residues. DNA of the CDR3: TGCGCCAGCAGCTTGACACTTCTCGTACAAGAGACCCAGTACTTC. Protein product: CASSLTLLVQETQYF.

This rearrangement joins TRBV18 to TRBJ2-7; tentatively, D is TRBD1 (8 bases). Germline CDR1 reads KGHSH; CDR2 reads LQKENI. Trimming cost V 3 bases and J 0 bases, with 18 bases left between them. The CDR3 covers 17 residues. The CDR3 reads CASSPTAGGGSSYEQYF. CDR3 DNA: TGTGCCAGCTCACCTACCGCAGGGGGCGGGAGCTCCTACGAGCAGTACTTC.

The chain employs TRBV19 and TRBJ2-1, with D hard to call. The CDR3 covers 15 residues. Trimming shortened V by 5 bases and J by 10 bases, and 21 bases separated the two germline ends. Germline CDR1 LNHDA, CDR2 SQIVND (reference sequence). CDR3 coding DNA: TGTGCCAGTAGTCACCCCAGAGATGGTAGCTGGGAGCAGTTCTTC. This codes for CASSHPRDGSWEQFF.

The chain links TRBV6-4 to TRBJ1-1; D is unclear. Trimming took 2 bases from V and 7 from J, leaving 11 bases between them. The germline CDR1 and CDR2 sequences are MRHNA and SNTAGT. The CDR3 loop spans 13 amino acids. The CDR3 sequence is CASSDTIGSEAFF. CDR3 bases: TGTGCCAGCAGTGACACAATTGGGAGTGAAGCTTTCTTT.

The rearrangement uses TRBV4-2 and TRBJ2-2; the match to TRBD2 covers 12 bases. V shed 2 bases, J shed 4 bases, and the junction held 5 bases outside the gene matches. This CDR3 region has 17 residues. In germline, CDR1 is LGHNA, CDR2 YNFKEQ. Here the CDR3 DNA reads TGTGCCAGCAGCCAATCAACTAGCGGGAGGATCACCGGGGAGCTGTTTTTT. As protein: CASSQSTSGRITGELFF.

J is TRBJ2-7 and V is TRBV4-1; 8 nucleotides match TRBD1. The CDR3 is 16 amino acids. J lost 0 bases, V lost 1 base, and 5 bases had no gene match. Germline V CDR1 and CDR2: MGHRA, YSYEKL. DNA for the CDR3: TGCGCCAGCAGCCAAGTGGAGACAGGGGTCTCCTACGAGCAGTACTTC. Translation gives CASSQVETGVSYEQYF.

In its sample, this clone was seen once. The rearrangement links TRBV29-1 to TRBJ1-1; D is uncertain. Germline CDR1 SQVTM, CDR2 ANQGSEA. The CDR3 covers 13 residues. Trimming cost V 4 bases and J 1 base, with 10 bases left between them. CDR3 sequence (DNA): TGCAGCGTTGTCCAATATAAGAACACTGAAGCTTTCTTT. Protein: CSVVQYKNTEAFF.

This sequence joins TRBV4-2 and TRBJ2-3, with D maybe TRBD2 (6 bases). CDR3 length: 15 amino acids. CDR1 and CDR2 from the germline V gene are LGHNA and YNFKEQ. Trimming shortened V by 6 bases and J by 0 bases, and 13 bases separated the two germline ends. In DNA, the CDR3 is TGTGCCAGCAGGTCTAACAGCGGGAGCACAGATACGCAGTATTTT. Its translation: CASRSNSGSTDTQYF.

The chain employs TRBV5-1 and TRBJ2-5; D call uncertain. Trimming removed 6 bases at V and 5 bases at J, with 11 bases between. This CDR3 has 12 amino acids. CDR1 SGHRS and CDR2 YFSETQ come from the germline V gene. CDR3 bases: TGCGCCAGCAAGGATGTCGGGGAGACCCAGTACTTC. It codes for CASKDVGETQYF.

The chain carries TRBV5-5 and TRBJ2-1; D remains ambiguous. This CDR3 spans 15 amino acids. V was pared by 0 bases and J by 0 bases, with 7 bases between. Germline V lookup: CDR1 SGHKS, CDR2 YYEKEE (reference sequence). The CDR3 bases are TGTGCCAGCAGCTTGGATCCGAGCTCCTACAATGAGCAGTTCTTC. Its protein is CASSLDPSSYNEQFF.